The 11 T cell receptor beta chains below were found in one sample sequenced in a study of T-cell reconstitution after alpha-beta-depleted transplantation in children. The authors prepared the TCRbeta library with unique molecular identifiers. TCRdb called the PCR reads again in MiXCR, with one record for every CDR3 protein. The table lists under 60,000 distinct CDR3 sequences, approximately 6% of them singletons. The source was PBMCs, mostly from graft donor cells, collected 60 days after TCRalphabeta/CD19-depleted stem cell transplant. The receptors come from a female patient aged 2-10 years who had a stem cell transplant for aplastic anemia, so the T cells may come from the graft donor.

This clonotype showed up many times. The rearrangement links TRBV5-1 to TRBJ2-3; tentatively, D is TRBD1 or TRBD2 (5 bases each). The germline CDR1 and CDR2 sequences are SGHRS and YFSETQ. The CDR3 is made up of 14 amino acids. With 3 bases removed from V and 6 bases from J, the gap between germline ends came to 14 bases. CDR3 sequence reads: CASSSRDVGDTQYF. CDR3 sequence (DNA): TGCGCCAGCAGCTCGAGGGACGTGGGGGATACGCAGTATTTT.

This clonotype was observed at least ten times. V and J are TRBV7-3 and TRBJ2-1; D perhaps matches TRBD2 (6 bases). The V gene lost 2 bases and the J gene lost 5 bases, with 7 bases spanning the gap. CDR3 length: 13 amino acids. CDR1 and CDR2 from the germline V gene are SGHTA and FQGTGA. Here the CDR3 DNA reads TGTGCCAGCAGCTTATGGACTAACAATGAGCAGTTCTTC. As protein: CASSLWTNNEQFF.

In this sample, this clonotype turned up many times. The V gene is TRBV27, the J gene TRBJ2-2; D is ambiguous. The ends were cut back, 5 bases at V and 1 base at J, with 11 bases in the middle. The CDR3 is 15 amino acids. Germline-derived CDR1 and CDR2 are MNHEY and SMNVEV (reference sequence). The CDR3 nucleotides are TGTGCCAGCAGTCATCGTAGTCAGAACACCGGGGAGCTGTTTTTT. It yields the protein CASSHRSQNTGELFF.

This clonotype was detected ten times or more. This rearrangement joins TRBV7-6 to TRBJ2-1; D is unresolved. Trimming pared 1 base from V and 2 bases from J, leaving 3 bases between. This CDR3 is built from 13 residues. Looked up from germline, CDR1 is SGHVS and CDR2 is FNYEAQ. The CDR3 sequence is CASSLGPYNEQFF. The CDR3 DNA sequence: TGTGCCAGCAGCTTAGGCCCCTACAATGAGCAGTTCTTC.

The CDR3 sequence: CASSHGTGESKNYGYTF. The CDR3 coding sequence is TGTGCCAGCAGCCACGGGACAGGGGAAAGCAAGAACTATGGCTACACCTTC. The V call is TRBV7-9, the J call TRBJ1-2; 10 bases are shared with TRBD1. Trimming at V came to 5 bases and at J to 2 bases, leaving 11 bases not matched to a gene. Germline-derived CDR1 and CDR2 are SEHNR and FQNEAQ (reference sequence). CDR3 length: 17 amino acids.

This clonotype was recorded many times. The rearrangement joins TRBV12-3 or TRBV12-4 to TRBJ1-2; D is possibly TRBD1 (5 bases). Trimming stripped 3 bases from V and 8 bases from J, with 10 bases between. The CDR3 extends over 12 amino acids. The CDR3 DNA sequence: TGTGCCAGCAGTTTTTGGGGGGGAGGCTACACCTTC. Encoded protein: CASSFWGGGYTF.

This clonotype was counted many times. For the CDR3, the DNA is TGTGCCAGCAGTTTAGTCAGACAGACTGAAGCTTTCTTT. Translated: CASSLVRQTEAFF. The chain uses TRBV12-3 or TRBV12-4 and TRBJ1-1; TRBD1 is a possible D gene (5 bases). This CDR3 has 13 residues. Trimming pared 1 base from V and 5 bases from J, leaving 8 bases between.

The table lists this clonotype with many counts. This chain links TRBV28 with TRBJ2-5; D may be TRBD1 or TRBD2 (5 bases each). There are 13 residues in the CDR3. V shed 8 bases and J shed 5 bases, with 15 bases lying between them. In germline, CDR1 is MDHEN, CDR2 SYDVKM. CDR3 sequence: CASGGIGVETQYF. The CDR3 DNA follows: TGTGCCAGCGGGGGTATTGGGGTGGAGACCCAGTACTTC. The full variable domain, its missing parts supplied by reference TRBV28 and TRBJ2-5, is DVKVTQSSRYLVKRTGEKVFLECVQDMDHENMFWYRQDPGLGLRLIYFSYDVKMKEKGDIPEGYSVSREKKERFSLILESASTNQTSMYLCASGGIGVETQYFGPGTRLLVL.

This clonotype was detected ten times or more. The J gene is TRBJ2-5, the V gene TRBV20-1; D tentatively fits TRBD1 or TRBD2 (7 bases each). The CDR3 extends over 11 amino acids. CDR1 and CDR2 from the germline V gene are DFQATT and SNEGSKA (reference sequence). Trimming left V 6 bases short and J 4 bases short, with 9 bases between. The CDR3 coding sequence is TGCAGTGCCAGGGGGGGAGAGACCCAGTACTTC. Its translation: CSARGGETQYF.

The table lists this clonotype with many counts. This chain links TRBV3-1 with TRBJ2-3; possible D gene TRBD2, 6 bases. The CDR3 loop spans 15 amino acids. Germline CDR1 reads LGHDT; CDR2 reads YNNKEL (reference sequence). V was cut by 2 bases and J by 4 bases, with 13 bases left in between. The CDR3 loop is CASSQTPGGADTQYF. The DNA for the CDR3 is TGTGCCAGCAGCCAAACCCCCGGGGGAGCAGATACGCAGTATTTT.

This clonotype came up a few times. The chain couples TRBV4-2 to TRBJ2-5; 13 positions match TRBD2. The ends lost 4 bases at V and 2 bases at J; junction bases unmatched: 10. CDR3 length: 18 amino acids. The germline V gene encodes CDR1 LGHNA and CDR2 YNFKEQ. The CDR3 loop is CASSPTQRTSGGQETQYF. In nucleotides, the CDR3 is TGTGCCAGCAGCCCTACCCAACGGACTAGCGGGGGACAAGAGACCCAGTACTTC.